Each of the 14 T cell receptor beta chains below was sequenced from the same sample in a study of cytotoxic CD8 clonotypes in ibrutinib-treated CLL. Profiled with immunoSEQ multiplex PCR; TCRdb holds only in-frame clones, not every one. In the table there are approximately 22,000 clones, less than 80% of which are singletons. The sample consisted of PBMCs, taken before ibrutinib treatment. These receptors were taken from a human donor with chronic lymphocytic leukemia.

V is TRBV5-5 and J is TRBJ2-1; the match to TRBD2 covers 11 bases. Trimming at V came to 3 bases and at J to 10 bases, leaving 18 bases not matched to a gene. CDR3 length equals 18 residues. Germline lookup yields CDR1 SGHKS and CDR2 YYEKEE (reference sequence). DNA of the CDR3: TGTGCCAGCAGCTGGGGACTAGCGGACGGGAAGGTACCGTACGAGCAGTTCTTC. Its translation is CASSWGLADGKVPYEQFF.

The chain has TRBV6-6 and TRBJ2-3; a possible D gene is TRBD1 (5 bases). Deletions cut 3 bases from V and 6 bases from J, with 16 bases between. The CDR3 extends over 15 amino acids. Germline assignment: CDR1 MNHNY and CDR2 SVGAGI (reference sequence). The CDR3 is CASSYPTGTADTQYF. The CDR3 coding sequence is TGTGCCAGCAGTTATCCCACAGGTACCGCGGATACGCAGTATTTT.

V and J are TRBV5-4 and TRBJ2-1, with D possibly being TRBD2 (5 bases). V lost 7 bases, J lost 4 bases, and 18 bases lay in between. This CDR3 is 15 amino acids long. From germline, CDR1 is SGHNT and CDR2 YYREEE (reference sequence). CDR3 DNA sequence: TGTGCCAGCCGACCCGGGATTCTCGAATACAATGAGCAGTTCTTC. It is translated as CASRPGILEYNEQFF. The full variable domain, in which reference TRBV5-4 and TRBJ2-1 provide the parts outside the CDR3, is ETGVTQSPTHLIKTRGQQVTLRCSSQSGHNTVSWYQQALGQGPQFIFQYYREEENGRGNFPPRFSGLQFPNYSSELNVNALELDDSALYLCASRPGILEYNEQFFGPGTRLTVL.

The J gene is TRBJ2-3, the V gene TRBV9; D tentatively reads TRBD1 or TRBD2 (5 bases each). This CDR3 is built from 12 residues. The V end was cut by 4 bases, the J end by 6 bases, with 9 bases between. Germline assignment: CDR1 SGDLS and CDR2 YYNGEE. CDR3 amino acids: CASSTRGDTQYF. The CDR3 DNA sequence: TGTGCCAGCAGCACCCGGGGCGATACGCAGTATTTT.

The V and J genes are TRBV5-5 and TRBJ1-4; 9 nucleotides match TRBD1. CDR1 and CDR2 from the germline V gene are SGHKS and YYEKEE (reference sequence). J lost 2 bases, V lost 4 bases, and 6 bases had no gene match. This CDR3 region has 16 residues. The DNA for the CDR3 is TGTGCCAGCAGCCAACCCGACAGGGGGACTAATGAAAAACTGTTTTTT. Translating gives CASSQPDRGTNEKLFF.

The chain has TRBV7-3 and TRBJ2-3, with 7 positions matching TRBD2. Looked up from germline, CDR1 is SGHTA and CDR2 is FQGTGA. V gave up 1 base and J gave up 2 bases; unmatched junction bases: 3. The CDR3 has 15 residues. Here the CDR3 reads CASSLKAGLTDTQYF. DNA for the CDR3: TGTGCCAGCAGCTTAAAAGCGGGACTCACAGATACGCAGTATTTT. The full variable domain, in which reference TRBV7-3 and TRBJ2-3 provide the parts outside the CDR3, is GAGVSQTPSNKVTEKGKYVELRCDPISGHTALYWYRQSLGQGPEFLIYFQGTGAADDSGLPNDRFFAVRPEGSVSTLKIQRTERGDSAVYLCASSLKAGLTDTQYFGPGTRLTVL.

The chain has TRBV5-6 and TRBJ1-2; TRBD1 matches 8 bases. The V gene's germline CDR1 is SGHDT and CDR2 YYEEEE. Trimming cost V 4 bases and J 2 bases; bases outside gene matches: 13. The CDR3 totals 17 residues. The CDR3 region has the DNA TGTGCCAGCAGCCGGCGATCAAGTGACAGGGGAAACTATGGCTACACCTTC. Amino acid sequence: CASSRRSSDRGNYGYTF. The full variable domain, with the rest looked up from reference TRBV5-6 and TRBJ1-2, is DAGVTQSPTHLIKTRGQQVTLRCSPKSGHDTVSWYQQALGQGPQFIFQYYEEEERQRGNFPDRFSGHQFPNYSSELNVNALLLGDSALYLCASSRRSSDRGNYGYTFGSGTRLTVV.

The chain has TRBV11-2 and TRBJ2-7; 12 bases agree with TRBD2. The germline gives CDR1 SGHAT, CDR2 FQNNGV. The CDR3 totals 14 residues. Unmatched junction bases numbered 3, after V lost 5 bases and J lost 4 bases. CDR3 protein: CASSPGTSGYEQYF. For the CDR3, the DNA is TGTGCCAGCAGCCCGGGGACTAGCGGGTACGAGCAGTACTTC.

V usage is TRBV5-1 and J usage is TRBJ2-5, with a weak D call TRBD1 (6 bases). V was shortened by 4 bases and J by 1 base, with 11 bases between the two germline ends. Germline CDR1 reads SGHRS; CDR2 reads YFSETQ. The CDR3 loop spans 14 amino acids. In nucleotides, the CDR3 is TGCGCCAGCAGCCAGGACAGTATCCAAGAGACCCAGTACTTC. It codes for CASSQDSIQETQYF.

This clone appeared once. In nucleotides, the CDR3 is TGTGCCAGCGGTCAGCGGGCCTCGGCGGGACAGACCCAGTACTTC. Protein sequence: CASGQRASAGQTQYF. This sequence joins TRBV6-5 and TRBJ2-5, with a possible D match to TRBD2 (6 bases). The CDR3 covers 15 residues. The germline V and J ends were trimmed by 8 bases and 6 bases, with 22 bases remaining between them. Looked up from germline, CDR1 is MNHEY and CDR2 is SVGAGI.

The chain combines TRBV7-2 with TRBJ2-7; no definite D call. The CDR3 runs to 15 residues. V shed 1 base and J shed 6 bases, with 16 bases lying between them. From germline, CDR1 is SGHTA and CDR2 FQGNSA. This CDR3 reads CASSLELGLYTEQYF. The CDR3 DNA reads TGTGCCAGCAGCTTAGAGCTAGGTCTATATACCGAGCAGTACTTC.

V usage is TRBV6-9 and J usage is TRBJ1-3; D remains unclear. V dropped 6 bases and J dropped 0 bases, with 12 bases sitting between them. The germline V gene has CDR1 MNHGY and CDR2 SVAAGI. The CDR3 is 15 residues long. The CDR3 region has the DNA TGTGCCAGCAGCCAGGACCCAAGCTCTGGAAACACCATATATTTT. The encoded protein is CASSQDPSSGNTIYF.

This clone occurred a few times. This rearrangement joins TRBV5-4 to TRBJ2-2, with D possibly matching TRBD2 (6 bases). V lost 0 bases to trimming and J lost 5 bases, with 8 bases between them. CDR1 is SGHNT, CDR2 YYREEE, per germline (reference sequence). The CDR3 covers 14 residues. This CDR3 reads CASSLAAGTGELFF. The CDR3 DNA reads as TGTGCCAGCAGCTTGGCCGCGGGGACCGGGGAGCTGTTTTTT.

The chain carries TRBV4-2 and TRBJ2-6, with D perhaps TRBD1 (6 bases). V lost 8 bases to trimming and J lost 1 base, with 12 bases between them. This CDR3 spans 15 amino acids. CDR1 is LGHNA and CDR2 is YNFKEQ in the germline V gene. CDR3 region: CASSWDTSGANVLTF. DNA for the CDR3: TGTGCCAGCTCATGGGACACTTCTGGGGCCAACGTCCTGACTTTC.